A single sample is the source of the 28 T cell receptor beta chains below, sequenced in a study of identical twins. TCRdb re-called the 5' RACE reads through MiXCR, storing one row per CDR3 protein. The sample consists of about 240,000 distinct CDR3 sequences, about 10% of them appearing once. Source material: memory T cells sorted from blood. All receptors derive from a man aged 50 to 59 in good health.

The chain carries TRBV10-3 and TRBJ2-7, with D possibly called TRBD1 or TRBD2 (6 bases each). CDR3 length equals 16 residues. Trimming cost V 3 bases and J 6 bases, with 21 bases left between them. Per the germline V gene, CDR1 is ENHRY and CDR2 is SYGVKD. CDR3 DNA sequence: TGTGCCATCAGTGAAATCGGCGGGGCAGGGGATTCCGAGCAGTACTTC. Translation: CAISEIGGAGDSEQYF.

This clonotype was seen repeatedly, ten times or more. This sequence joins TRBV19 and TRBJ1-5; D might be TRBD1 (5 bases). Between the trimmed V and J ends, which lost 3 bases and 10 bases, there was a span of 10 bases. Germline V lookup: CDR1 LNHDA, CDR2 SQIVND (reference sequence). The CDR3 runs to 12 residues. This chain's CDR3 is CASSIVQGPQHF. CDR3 DNA: TGTGCCAGTAGTATTGTTCAGGGCCCCCAGCATTTT.

There are many counts of this clonotype. The gene calls are TRBV6-5 and TRBJ1-6; D is uncertain. Trimming stripped 3 bases from V and 7 bases from J, with 16 bases between. The CDR3 contains 16 residues. In germline, CDR1 is MNHEY, CDR2 SVGAGI. CDR3 in DNA: TGTGCCAGCAGTTATCTGGACCCTCGTAAGAATTCACCCCTCCACTTT. It yields the protein CASSYLDPRKNSPLHF.

This clonotype was seen repeatedly, ten times or more. The V gene is TRBV7-8, the J gene TRBJ1-5, with a possible D match to TRBD1 (5 bases). This CDR3 has 14 residues. Germline values: CDR1 SGHVS, CDR2 FQNEAQ. The germline V and J ends were trimmed by 2 bases and 6 bases, with 11 bases remaining between them. As DNA, the CDR3 is TGTGCCAGCAGCTTAACGAGGGGCGGTCAGCCCCAGCATTTT. Amino acids: CASSLTRGGQPQHF.

This clonotype has a count of ten or more. This chain uses TRBV5-1 with TRBJ2-7; D is possibly TRBD2 (6 bases). CDR3 size: 15 residues. Deletions cut 0 bases from V and 3 bases from J, with 13 bases between. CDR1 and CDR2 (germline): SGHRS, YFSETQ. The chain's CDR3 is CASSLAGLASYEQYF. The CDR3 nucleotides read TGCGCCAGCAGCTTGGCCGGGCTAGCGAGCTACGAGCAGTACTTC.

About this clonotype itself: The junction and the germline gene differ at one end; a read error may be behind it. The genes are TRBV3-1 and TRBJ2-5; maybe TRBD2 (5 bases). Germline CDR1 is LGHDT and CDR2 is YNNKEL (reference sequence). The CDR3 has 13 amino acids. CDR3 nucleotide sequence: TGTGCCAGCAGCCAAGATCGAGGGCCCCGCTTTCACTTC. Amino acid sequence: CASSQDRGPRFHF.

The chain combines TRBV28 with TRBJ1-6; D remains unclear. The germline CDR1 and CDR2 sequences are MDHEN and SYDVKM. The CDR3 loop spans 15 amino acids. Trimming cost V 7 bases and J 0 bases, with 10 bases left between them. The CDR3 loop reads CASTVGSSYNSPLHF. The CDR3 coding sequence is TGTGCCAGCACTGTTGGGAGCTCCTATAATTCACCCCTCCACTTT.

This clonotype was counted many times. The CDR3 nucleotides are TGTGCCAGCAGCTTAGGGGGGACTAGCGGGGGCCTAAACATTCAGTACTTC. Translated: CASSLGGTSGGLNIQYF. This rearrangement joins TRBV7-8 to TRBJ2-4; 14 bases fit TRBD2. The V and J ends lost 1 base and 6 bases, in that order; junction bases with no gene match: 5. Germline V gene sequence: CDR1 SGHVS, CDR2 FQNEAQ. This CDR3 has 17 residues. Full variable domain (rest looked up from reference TRBV7-8 and TRBJ2-4): GAGVSQSPRYKVAKRGQDVALRCDPISGHVSLFWYQQALGQGPEFLTYFQNEAQLDKSGLPSDRFFAERPEGSVSTLKIQRTQQEDSAVYLCASSLGGTSGGLNIQYFGAGTRLSVL.

This chain connects TRBV3-1 to TRBJ1-2; no firm D call. The CDR3 is made up of 15 amino acids. CDR1 is LGHDT, CDR2 YNNKEL, per germline (reference sequence). V was cut by 1 base and J by 7 bases, with 16 bases left in between. CDR3 in amino acids: CASSQAGGASRGYTF. In nucleotides, the CDR3 is TGTGCCAGCAGCCAAGCAGGTGGAGCTTCTCGTGGCTACACCTTC.

V and J are TRBV4-3 and TRBJ1-1; no clear D. V was shortened by 0 bases and J by 0 bases, with 2 bases between the two germline ends. Germline CDR1 is LGHNA and CDR2 is YSLEER. This CDR3 contains 13 residues. The CDR3 region is CASSQDMNTEAFF. The DNA for the CDR3 is TGCGCCAGCAGCCAAGACATGAACACTGAAGCTTTCTTT.

This clonotype was recorded many times. The rearrangement joins TRBV15 to TRBJ2-3; D gene uncertain. The CDR3 covers 13 residues. CDR1 and CDR2 (germline): LNHNV, YYDKDF (reference sequence). The V end lost 3 bases, the J end lost 3 bases, and 7 bases lay between the germline ends. The chain's CDR3 is CATSSERTDTQYF. The CDR3 DNA reads TGTGCCACCAGCAGTGAACGGACAGATACGCAGTATTTT.

In this sample, this clonotype turned up a few times. V gene TRBV20-1 combines with J gene TRBJ1-6; D is undetermined. CDR1 is DFQATT and CDR2 is SNEGSKA in the germline V gene (reference sequence). V was trimmed by 0 bases and J by 2 bases, leaving 11 bases between them. The CDR3 covers 16 residues. CDR3 in amino acids: CSARDIRAPYNSPLHF. The CDR3 DNA reads TGCAGTGCTAGAGATATCCGCGCGCCCTATAATTCACCCCTCCACTTT.

The chain is built from TRBV6-1 and TRBJ1-2, with D possibly matching TRBD1 (5 bases). Trimming pared 4 bases from V and 7 bases from J, leaving 16 bases between. CDR1 is MNHNS and CDR2 is SASEGT in the germline V gene. CDR3 length equals 14 residues. The CDR3, as DNA: TGTGCCAGCAGTGCAGCTTACGGGGACCCTGGCTACACCTTC. Translated, it gives CASSAAYGDPGYTF.

The gene calls are TRBV3-1 and TRBJ2-6, with 8 bases fitting TRBD1. With V trimmed by 3 bases and J by 6 bases, 4 bases remained unmatched. The germline gives CDR1 LGHDT, CDR2 YNNKEL (reference sequence). This CDR3 region has 15 residues. The CDR3 protein is CASSQGQAMANVLTF. The CDR3 DNA reads as TGTGCCAGCAGCCAGGGACAGGCCATGGCCAACGTCCTGACTTTC.

This clonotype was seen repeatedly, ten times or more. The chain uses TRBV5-1 and TRBJ1-5; D gene unclear. V was cut by 0 bases and J by 4 bases, with 11 bases left in between. This CDR3 contains 15 residues. The germline V gene encodes CDR1 SGHRS and CDR2 YFSETQ. CDR3 protein: CASSLVVTGNQPQHF. CDR3 DNA sequence: TGCGCCAGCAGCTTGGTTGTAACGGGAAATCAGCCCCAGCATTTT.

The CDR3 loop is CASSPGPRERNEQFF. The CDR3 nucleotides read TGCGCCAGCAGCCCGGGCCCAAGGGAGAGGAATGAGCAGTTCTTC. The rearrangement joins TRBV4-3 to TRBJ2-1, with a weak D call TRBD2 (5 bases). The ends were cut back, 4 bases at V and 7 bases at J, with 17 bases in the middle. The germline gives CDR1 LGHNA, CDR2 YSLEER. This CDR3 has 15 residues.

This clonotype was seen at least ten times. The chain carries TRBV20-1 and TRBJ1-6; D may be TRBD1 (5 bases). V lost 3 bases and J lost 9, with 15 bases in between. The CDR3 length is 14 residues. The germline gives CDR1 DFQATT, CDR2 SNEGSKA (reference sequence). The CDR3 sequence is CSARAGTRSSPLHF. CDR3 bases: TGCAGTGCTAGGGCCGGGACCCGTAGTTCACCCCTCCACTTT.

This clonotype was seen only a few times. The genes are TRBV6-2 or TRBV6-3 and TRBJ2-3, with 9 bases identical to TRBD2. V shed 4 bases, J shed 2 bases, and the junction held 4 bases outside the gene matches. Germline values: CDR1 MNHEY, CDR2 SVGEGT. The CDR3 totals 15 residues. The CDR3 DNA is TGTGCCAGCAGTTTCCGCGGGAGGGCCACAGATACGCAGTATTTT. This gives the protein CASSFRGRATDTQYF.

This clonotype was seen a handful of times. The chain is built from TRBV2 and TRBJ2-7; D is undetermined. Between the trimmed V and J ends, which lost 8 bases and 2 bases, there was a span of 7 bases. This CDR3 comprises 11 residues. The germline gives CDR1 SNHLY, CDR2 FYNNEI. Written as DNA, the CDR3 is TGTGCCAGCCGTCTAACCTACGAGCAGTACTTC. Protein product: CASRLTYEQYF.

The chain employs TRBV20-1 and TRBJ2-5; 9 bases agree with TRBD2. CDR1 and CDR2 (germline): DFQATT, SNEGSKA (reference sequence). The trim removed 4 bases at V and 3 bases at J, leaving 9 bases unmatched. The CDR3 runs 15 residues. The CDR3 sequence: CSANVRGGAKETQYF. The CDR3 bases are TGCAGTGCTAACGTTCGCGGGGGGGCTAAAGAGACCCAGTACTTC.

This clonotype was seen repeatedly, ten times or more. CDR3 nucleotide sequence: TGTGCCAGCAGTGGTGCCGGGGAGCTGTTTTTT. Amino acid sequence: CASSGAGELFF. The chain recombines TRBV12-3 or TRBV12-4 with TRBJ2-2; no clear D. Trimming removed 5 bases from V and 6 bases from J, with 4 bases in between. This CDR3 spans 11 amino acids.

This clonotype was seen at least ten times. The chain joins TRBV5-1 to TRBJ1-5; no firm D call. Trimming left V 0 bases short and J 0 bases short, with 4 bases between. This CDR3 comprises 14 residues. Germline CDR1 reads SGHRS; CDR2 reads YFSETQ. In nucleotides, the CDR3 is TGCGCCAGCAGCTTGGGAAATAGCAATCAGCCCCAGCATTTT. Translation: CASSLGNSNQPQHF.

The chain employs TRBV6-2 or TRBV6-3 and TRBJ2-2; D uncertain. V was clipped by 6 bases and J by 7 bases, with 6 bases between them. This CDR3 has 11 amino acids. Germline V CDR1 and CDR2: MNHEY, SVGEGT. The CDR3 protein is CASSQIGELFF. DNA for the CDR3: TGTGCCAGCAGCCAAATCGGGGAGCTGTTTTTT.

This clonotype was seen repeatedly, ten times or more. This chain connects TRBV9 to TRBJ2-7; possibly TRBD1 for D (6 bases). The ends were cut back, 2 bases at V and 4 bases at J, with 16 bases in the middle. Germline V gene lookup returns CDR1 SGDLS and CDR2 YYNGEE. The CDR3 consists of 15 residues. In DNA form, the CDR3 reads TGTGCCAGCAGCGTGGACCCCGGGACAACTTACGAGCAGTACTTC. The encoded protein is CASSVDPGTTYEQYF.

J is TRBJ2-7 and V is TRBV12-3 or TRBV12-4; D might be TRBD2 (5 bases). The V end was cut by 1 base, the J end by 9 bases, with 10 bases between. This CDR3 contains 12 residues. The CDR3 region has the DNA TGTGCCAGCAGTTTAGGAGGGATCGGGCAGTACTTC. This gives the protein CASSLGGIGQYF.

This clonotype was seen at least ten times. The chain carries TRBV20-1 and TRBJ2-5; D possibly uses TRBD1 or TRBD2 (5 bases each). CDR1 DFQATT and CDR2 SNEGSKA come from the germline V gene (reference sequence). The CDR3 extends over 13 amino acids. The V gene lost 6 bases and the J gene lost 2 bases, with 13 bases spanning the gap. The CDR3 coding sequence is TGCAGTGCCCATGACTACAGGCAAGAGACCCAGTACTTC. Protein: CSAHDYRQETQYF.

This chain connects TRBV20-1 to TRBJ2-3, with TRBD2 identical over 7 bases. V gave up 1 base and J gave up 2 bases; unmatched junction bases: 6. The CDR3 loop spans 15 amino acids. Per germline, CDR1 DFQATT and CDR2 SNEGSKA (reference sequence). DNA of the CDR3: TGCAGTGCTAGAGCGGCGGGGGACCCCACAGATACGCAGTATTTT. It is translated as CSARAAGDPTDTQYF.

V is TRBV27 and J is TRBJ1-4; D is unresolved. V dropped 4 bases and J dropped 8 bases, with 8 bases sitting between them. CDR3 length: 12 amino acids. The germline V gene has CDR1 MNHEY and CDR2 SMNVEV (reference sequence). This chain's CDR3 is CASSSGLEKLFF. Written as DNA, the CDR3 is TGTGCCAGCAGTTCCGGTTTGGAAAAACTGTTTTTT.